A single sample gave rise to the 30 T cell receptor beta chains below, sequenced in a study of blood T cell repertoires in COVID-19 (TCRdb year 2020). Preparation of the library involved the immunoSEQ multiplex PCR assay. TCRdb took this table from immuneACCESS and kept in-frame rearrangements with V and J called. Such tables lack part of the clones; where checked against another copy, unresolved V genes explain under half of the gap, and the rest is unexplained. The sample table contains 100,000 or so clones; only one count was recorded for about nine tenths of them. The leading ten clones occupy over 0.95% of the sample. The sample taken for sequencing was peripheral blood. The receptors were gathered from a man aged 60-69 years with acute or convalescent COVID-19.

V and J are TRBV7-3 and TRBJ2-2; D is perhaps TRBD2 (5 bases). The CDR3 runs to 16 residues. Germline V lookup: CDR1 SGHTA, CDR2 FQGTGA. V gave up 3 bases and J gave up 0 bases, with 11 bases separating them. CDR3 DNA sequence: TGTGCCAGCAGCTTGGAGGCCACAGCGAACACCGGGGAGCTGTTTTTT. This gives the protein CASSLEATANTGELFF. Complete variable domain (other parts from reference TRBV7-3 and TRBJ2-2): GAGVSQTPSNKVTEKGKYVELRCDPISGHTALYWYRQSLGQGPEFLIYFQGTGAADDSGLPNDRFFAVRPEGSVSTLKIQRTERGDSAVYLCASSLEATANTGELFFGEGSRLTVL.

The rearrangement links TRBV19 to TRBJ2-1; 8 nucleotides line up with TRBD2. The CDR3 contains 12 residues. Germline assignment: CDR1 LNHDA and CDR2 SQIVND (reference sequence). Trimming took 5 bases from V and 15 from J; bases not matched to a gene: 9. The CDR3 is CASSPGLGYRFF. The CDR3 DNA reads TGTGCCAGTAGTCCGGGACTAGGATATCGGTTCTTC.

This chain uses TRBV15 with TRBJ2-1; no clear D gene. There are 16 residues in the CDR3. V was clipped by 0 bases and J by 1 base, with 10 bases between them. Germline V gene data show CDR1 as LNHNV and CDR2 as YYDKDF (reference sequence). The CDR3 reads CATSRDRSVSYNEQFF. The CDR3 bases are TGTGCCACCAGCAGAGATCGAAGCGTGTCCTACAATGAGCAGTTCTTC.

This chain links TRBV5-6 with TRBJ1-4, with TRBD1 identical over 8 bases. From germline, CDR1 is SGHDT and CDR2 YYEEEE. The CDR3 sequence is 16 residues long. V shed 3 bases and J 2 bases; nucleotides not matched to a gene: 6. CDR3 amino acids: CASSYNSGGTNEKLFF. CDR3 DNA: TGTGCCAGCAGCTATAACTCAGGGGGCACTAATGAAAAACTGTTTTTT.

As DNA, the CDR3 is TGTGCCAGCAGTGAGGTAGCGAAACTGTTTTTT. This translates into CASSEVAKLFF. The chain links TRBV2 to TRBJ1-4; no clear D gene. This CDR3 contains 11 residues. With 3 bases removed from V and 11 bases from J, the gap between germline ends came to 7 bases. Germline CDR1 and CDR2: SNHLY and FYNNEI. Variable domain in full (rest from reference TRBV2 and TRBJ1-4): EPEVTQTPSHQVTQMGQEVILRCVPISNHLYFYWYRQILGQKVEFLVSFYNNEISEKSEIFDDQFSVERPDGSNFTLKIRSTKLEDSAMYFCASSEVAKLFFGSGTQLSVL.

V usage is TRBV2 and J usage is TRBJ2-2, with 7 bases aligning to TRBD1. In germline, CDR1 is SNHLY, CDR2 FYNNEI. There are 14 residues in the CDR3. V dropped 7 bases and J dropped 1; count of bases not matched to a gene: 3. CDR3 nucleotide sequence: TGTGCCAGCACCGGACAGGTGAACACCGGGGAGCTGTTTTTT. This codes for CASTGQVNTGELFF.

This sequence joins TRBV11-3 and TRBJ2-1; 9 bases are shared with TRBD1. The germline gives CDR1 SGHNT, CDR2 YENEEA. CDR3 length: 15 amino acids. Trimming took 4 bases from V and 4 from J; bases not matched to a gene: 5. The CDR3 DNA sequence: TGTGCCAGCAGCTCAGGACAGGGGCTTTACAATGAGCAGTTCTTC. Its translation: CASSSGQGLYNEQFF.

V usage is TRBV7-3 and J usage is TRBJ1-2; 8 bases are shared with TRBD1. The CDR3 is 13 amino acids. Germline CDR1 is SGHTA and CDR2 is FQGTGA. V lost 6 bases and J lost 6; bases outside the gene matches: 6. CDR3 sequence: CASRGQVTDGYTF. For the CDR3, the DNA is TGTGCCAGCAGGGGACAGGTAACGGATGGCTACACCTTC.

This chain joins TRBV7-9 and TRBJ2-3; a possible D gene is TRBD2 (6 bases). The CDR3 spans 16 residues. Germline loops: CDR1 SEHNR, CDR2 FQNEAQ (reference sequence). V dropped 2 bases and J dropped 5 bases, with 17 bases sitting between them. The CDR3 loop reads CASSLKGGRLGDTQYF. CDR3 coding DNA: TGTGCCAGCAGCTTAAAGGGAGGACGGTTAGGAGATACGCAGTATTTT.

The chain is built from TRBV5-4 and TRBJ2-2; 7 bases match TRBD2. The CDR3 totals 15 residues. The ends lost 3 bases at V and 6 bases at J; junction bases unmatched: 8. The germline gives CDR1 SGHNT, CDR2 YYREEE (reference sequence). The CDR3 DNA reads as TGTGCCAGCAGCTCTACTAGCGTCTCCCCCGGGGAGCTGTTTTTT. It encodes CASSSTSVSPGELFF.

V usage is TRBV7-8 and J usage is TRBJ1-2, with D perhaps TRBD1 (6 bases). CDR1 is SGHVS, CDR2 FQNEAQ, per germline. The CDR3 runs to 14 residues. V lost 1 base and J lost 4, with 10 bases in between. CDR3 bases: TGTGCCAGCAGCTTAGTACCCAGGGGCTATGGCTACACCTTC. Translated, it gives CASSLVPRGYGYTF.

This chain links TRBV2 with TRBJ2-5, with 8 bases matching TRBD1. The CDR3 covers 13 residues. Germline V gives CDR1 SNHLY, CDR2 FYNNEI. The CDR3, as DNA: TGTGCAGGCACAGGGGGACCCCTAGGGACCCAGTACTTC. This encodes CAGTGGPLGTQYF.

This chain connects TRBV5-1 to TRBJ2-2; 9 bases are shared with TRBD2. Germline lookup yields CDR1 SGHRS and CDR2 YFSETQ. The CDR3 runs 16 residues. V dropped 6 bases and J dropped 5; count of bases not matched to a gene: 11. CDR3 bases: TGCGCCAGCAAAAGTAGCGGGAGCTTGGGTACCGGGGAGCTGTTTTTT. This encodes CASKSSGSLGTGELFF.

As DNA, the CDR3 is TGCAGCGTTGAAGGGACTAGCGGGAGGGTTTCCGGCACAGATACGCAGTATTTT. Its protein is CSVEGTSGRVSGTDTQYF. The V call is TRBV29-1, the J call TRBJ2-3; 15 bases map to TRBD2. Germline-derived CDR1 and CDR2 are SQVTM and ANQGSEA. The CDR3 consists of 18 residues. Trimming cost V 1 base and J 1 base; bases outside gene matches: 6.

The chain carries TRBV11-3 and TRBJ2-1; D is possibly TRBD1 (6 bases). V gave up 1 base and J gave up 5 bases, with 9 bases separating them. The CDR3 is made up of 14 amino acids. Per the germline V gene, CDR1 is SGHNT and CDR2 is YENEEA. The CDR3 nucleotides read TGTGCCAGCAGCTTAGTACAGGGAAACAATGAGCAGTTCTTC. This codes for CASSLVQGNNEQFF. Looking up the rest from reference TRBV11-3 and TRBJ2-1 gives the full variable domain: EAGVVQSPRYKIIEKKQPVAFWCNPISGHNTLYWYLQNLGQGPELLIRYENEEAVDDSQLPKDRFSAERLKGVDSTLKIQPAELGDSAVYLCASSLVQGNNEQFFGPGTRLTVL.

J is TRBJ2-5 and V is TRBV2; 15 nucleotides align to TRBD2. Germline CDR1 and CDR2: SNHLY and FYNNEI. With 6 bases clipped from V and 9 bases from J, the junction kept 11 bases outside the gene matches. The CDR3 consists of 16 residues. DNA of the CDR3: TGTGCCAGCAGAGGGACTAGCGGGAGGTTCATGTGGGCCCAGTACTTC. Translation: CASRGTSGRFMWAQYF. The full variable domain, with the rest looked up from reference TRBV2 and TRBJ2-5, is EPEVTQTPSHQVTQMGQEVILRCVPISNHLYFYWYRQILGQKVEFLVSFYNNEISEKSEIFDDQFSVERPDGSNFTLKIRSTKLEDSAMYFCASRGTSGRFMWAQYFGPGTRLLVL.

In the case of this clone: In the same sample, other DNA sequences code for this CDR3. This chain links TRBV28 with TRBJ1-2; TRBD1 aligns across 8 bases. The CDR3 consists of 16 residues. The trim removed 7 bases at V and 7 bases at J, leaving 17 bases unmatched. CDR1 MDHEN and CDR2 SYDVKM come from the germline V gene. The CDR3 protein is CASNQGASRFSGGYTF. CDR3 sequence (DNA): TGTGCCAGCAACCAGGGGGCGTCGAGGTTTAGTGGTGGCTACACCTTC.

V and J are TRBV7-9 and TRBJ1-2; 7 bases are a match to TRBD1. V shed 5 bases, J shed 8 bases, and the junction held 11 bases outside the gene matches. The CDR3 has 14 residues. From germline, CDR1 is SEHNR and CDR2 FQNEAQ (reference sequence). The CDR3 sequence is CASSRITQGEGYTF. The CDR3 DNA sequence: TGTGCCAGCAGCCGTATCACTCAGGGGGAGGGCTACACCTTC.

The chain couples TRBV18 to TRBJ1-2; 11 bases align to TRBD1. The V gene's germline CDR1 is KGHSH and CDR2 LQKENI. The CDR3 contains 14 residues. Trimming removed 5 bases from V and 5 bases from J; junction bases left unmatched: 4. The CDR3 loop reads CASSSGTGGYGYTF. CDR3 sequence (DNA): TGTGCCAGCTCATCCGGGACAGGGGGATATGGCTACACCTTC. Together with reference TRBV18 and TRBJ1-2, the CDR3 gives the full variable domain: NAGVMQNPRHLVRRRGQEARLRCSPMKGHSHVYWYRQLPEEGLKFMVYLQKENIIDESGMPKERFSAEFPKEGPSILRIQQVVRGDSAAYFCASSSGTGGYGYTFGSGTRLTVV.

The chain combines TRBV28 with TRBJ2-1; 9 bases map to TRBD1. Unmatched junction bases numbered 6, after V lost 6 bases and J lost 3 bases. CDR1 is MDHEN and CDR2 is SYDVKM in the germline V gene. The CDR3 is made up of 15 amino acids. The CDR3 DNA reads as TGTGCCAGCAGGACGGACAGGGGCCTCTACAATGAGCAGTTCTTC. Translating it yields CASRTDRGLYNEQFF. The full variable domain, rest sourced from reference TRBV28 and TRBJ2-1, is DVKVTQSSRYLVKRTGEKVFLECVQDMDHENMFWYRQDPGLGLRLIYFSYDVKMKEKGDIPEGYSVSREKKERFSLILESASTNQTSMYLCASRTDRGLYNEQFFGPGTRLTVL.

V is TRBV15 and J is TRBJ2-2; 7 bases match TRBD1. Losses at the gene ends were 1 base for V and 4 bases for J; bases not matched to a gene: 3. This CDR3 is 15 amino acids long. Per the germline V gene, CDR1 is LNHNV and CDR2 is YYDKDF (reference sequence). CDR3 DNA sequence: TGTGCCACCAGCAGAGGGGACAGATTCACCGGGGAGCTGTTTTTT. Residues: CATSRGDRFTGELFF.

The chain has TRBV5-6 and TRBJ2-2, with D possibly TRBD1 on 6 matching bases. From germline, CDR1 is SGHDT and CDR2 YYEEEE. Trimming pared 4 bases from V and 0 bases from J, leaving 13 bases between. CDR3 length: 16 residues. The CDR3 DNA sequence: TGTGCCAGCAGCCGCCGGACAGCCTCGAACACCGGGGAGCTGTTTTTT. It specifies CASSRRTASNTGELFF. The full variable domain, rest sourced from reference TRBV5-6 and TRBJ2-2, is DAGVTQSPTHLIKTRGQQVTLRCSPKSGHDTVSWYQQALGQGPQFIFQYYEEEERQRGNFPDRFSGHQFPNYSSELNVNALLLGDSALYLCASSRRTASNTGELFFGEGSRLTVL.

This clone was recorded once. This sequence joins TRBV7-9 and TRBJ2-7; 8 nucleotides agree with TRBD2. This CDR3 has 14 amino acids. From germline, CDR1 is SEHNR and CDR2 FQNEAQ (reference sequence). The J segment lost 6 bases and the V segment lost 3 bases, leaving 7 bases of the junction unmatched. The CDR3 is CASSLSGSMGEQYV. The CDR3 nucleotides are TGTGCCAGCAGCTTGAGCGGGAGTATGGGCGAGCAGTACGTC.

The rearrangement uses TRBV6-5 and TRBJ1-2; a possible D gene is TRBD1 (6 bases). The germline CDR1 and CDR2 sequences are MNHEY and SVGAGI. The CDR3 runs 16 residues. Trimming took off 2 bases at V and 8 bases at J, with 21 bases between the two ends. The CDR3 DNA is TGTGCCAGCAGTTACCAGCAGGACAGTAGTCTTCGGGGCTACACCTTC. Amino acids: CASSYQQDSSLRGYTF.

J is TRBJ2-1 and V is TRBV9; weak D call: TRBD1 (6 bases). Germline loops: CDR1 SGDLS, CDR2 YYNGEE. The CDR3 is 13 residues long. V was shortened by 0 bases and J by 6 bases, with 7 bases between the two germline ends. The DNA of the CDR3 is TGTGCCAGCAGCGTAGAAGGGGGCAATGAGCAGTTCTTC. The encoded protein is CASSVEGGNEQFF.

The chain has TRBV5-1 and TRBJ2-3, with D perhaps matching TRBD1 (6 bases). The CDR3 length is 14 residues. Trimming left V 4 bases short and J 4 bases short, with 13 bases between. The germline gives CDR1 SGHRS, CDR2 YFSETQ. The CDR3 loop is CASSPRGRADTQYF. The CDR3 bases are TGCGCCAGCAGCCCCAGGGGAAGGGCAGATACGCAGTATTTT.

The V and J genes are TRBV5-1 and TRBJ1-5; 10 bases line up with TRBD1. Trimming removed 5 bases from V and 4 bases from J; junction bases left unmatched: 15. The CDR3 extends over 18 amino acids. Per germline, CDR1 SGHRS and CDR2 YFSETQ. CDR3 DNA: TGCGCCAGCAGTTACAACCCGCTCGGGACAGGGGTGAATCAGCCCCAGCATTTT. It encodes CASSYNPLGTGVNQPQHF.

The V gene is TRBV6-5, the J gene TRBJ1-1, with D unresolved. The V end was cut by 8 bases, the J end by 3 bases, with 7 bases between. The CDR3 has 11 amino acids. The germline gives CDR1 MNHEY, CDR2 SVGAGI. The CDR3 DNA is TGTGCCAGCCTCTCTCACACTGAAGCTTTCTTT. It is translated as CASLSHTEAFF.

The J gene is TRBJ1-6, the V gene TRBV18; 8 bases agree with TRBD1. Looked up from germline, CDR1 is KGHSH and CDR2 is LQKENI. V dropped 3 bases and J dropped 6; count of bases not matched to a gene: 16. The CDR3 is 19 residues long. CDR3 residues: CASSPTHGTRTGINSPLHF. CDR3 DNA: TGTGCCAGCTCACCTACACACGGGACTCGGACAGGGATTAATTCACCCCTCCACTTT. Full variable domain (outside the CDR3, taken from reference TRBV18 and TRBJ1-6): NAGVMQNPRHLVRRRGQEARLRCSPMKGHSHVYWYRQLPEEGLKFMVYLQKENIIDESGMPKERFSAEFPKEGPSILRIQQVVRGDSAAYFCASSPTHGTRTGINSPLHFGNGTRLTVT.

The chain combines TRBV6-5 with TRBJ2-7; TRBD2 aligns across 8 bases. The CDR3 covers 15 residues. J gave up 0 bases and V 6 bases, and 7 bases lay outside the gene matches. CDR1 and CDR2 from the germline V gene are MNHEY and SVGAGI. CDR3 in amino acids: CASRVPSGSSYEQYF. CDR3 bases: TGTGCCAGCAGAGTCCCCAGCGGGAGCTCCTACGAGCAGTACTTC.